These 24 T cell receptor beta chains originate from one sample sequenced in a study of CD8 T cells in ankylosing spondylitis. TCRdb called the 5' RACE reads again in MiXCR, with one record for every CDR3 protein. The table includes about 240,000 distinct CDR3 sequences, around 10% detected once. The sample taken for sequencing was blood, either unsorted or a sorted T cell fraction (not recorded which). These receptors were obtained from a male donor with ankylosing spondylitis or in good health (not recorded which).

Ten or more counts support this clonotype. This chain joins TRBV5-1 and TRBJ2-5; either TRBD1 or TRBD2 may fit D (5 bases each). In germline, CDR1 is SGHRS, CDR2 YFSETQ. The CDR3 is made up of 16 amino acids. The ends were cut back, 4 bases at V and 5 bases at J, with 21 bases in the middle. CDR3 bases: TGCGCCAGCAGCCAACAATACAGGACGAGAGGGGAGACCCAGTACTTC. Encoded protein: CASSQQYRTRGETQYF.

This clonotype came up a few times. V usage is TRBV7-2 and J usage is TRBJ1-2; 7 positions match TRBD1. CDR1 is SGHTA, CDR2 FQGNSA, per germline. J gave up 0 bases and V 7 bases, and 8 bases lay outside the gene matches. The CDR3 extends over 15 amino acids. CDR3: CASIQDRDANYGYTF. As DNA, the CDR3 is TGTGCCAGCATCCAAGACAGGGACGCTAACTATGGCTACACCTTC.

This clonotype was detected many times. The V gene is TRBV5-1, the J gene TRBJ1-1; TRBD1 matches 8 bases. Trimming removed 5 bases from V and 3 bases from J; junction bases left unmatched: 9. The germline V gene has CDR1 SGHRS and CDR2 YFSETQ. This CDR3 is built from 15 residues. The CDR3 is CASSSQGATDTEAFF. The DNA for the CDR3 is TGCGCCAGCAGTTCCCAGGGGGCGACGGACACTGAAGCTTTCTTT. Complete variable domain (other parts from reference TRBV5-1 and TRBJ1-1): KAGVTQTPRYLIKTRGQQVTLSCSPISGHRSVSWYQQTPGQGLQFLFEYFSETQRNKGNFPGRFSGRQFSNSRSEMNVSTLELGDSALYLCASSSQGATDTEAFFGQGTRLTVV.

The CDR3 bases are TGCGCCAGCAGCTCCTGGAGTAGCGGGGGGGCCTGGAATGAGCAGTTCTTC. Translated: CASSSWSSGGAWNEQFF. The rearrangement uses TRBV5-1 and TRBJ2-1, with 11 nucleotides matching TRBD2. Per the germline V gene, CDR1 is SGHRS and CDR2 is YFSETQ. The CDR3 is 17 residues long. Trimming at V came to 3 bases and at J to 7 bases, leaving 12 bases not matched to a gene. The full variable domain, its missing parts supplied by reference TRBV5-1 and TRBJ2-1, is KAGVTQTPRYLIKTRGQQVTLSCSPISGHRSVSWYQQTPGQGLQFLFEYFSETQRNKGNFPGRFSGRQFSNSRSEMNVSTLELGDSALYLCASSSWSSGGAWNEQFFGPGTRLTVL.

This clonotype was recorded many times. The V gene is TRBV7-3, the J gene TRBJ2-3, with D unclear. CDR1 and CDR2 from the germline V gene are SGHTA and FQGTGA. V was trimmed by 3 bases and J by 6 bases, leaving 7 bases between them. The CDR3 covers 12 residues. CDR3 nucleotide sequence: TGTGCCAGCAGCTTGGGCGTCGATACGCAGTATTTT. It yields the protein CASSLGVDTQYF.

This clonotype was seen a handful of times. A read error is possible here, since a much larger clone lies one base away. The CDR3 sequence: CSTSSPAGAGELFF. The CDR3 DNA reads TGCAGTACTAGTTCACCAGCGGGAGCCGGGGAGCTGTTTTTT. The genes are TRBV20-1 and TRBJ2-2; 8 bases are shared with TRBD2. Germline V gives CDR1 DFQATT, CDR2 SNEGSKA (reference sequence). This CDR3 contains 14 residues.

This clonotype showed up many times. The rearrangement joins TRBV20-1 to TRBJ2-1; weak D call: TRBD1 (6 bases). V dropped 6 bases and J dropped 3 bases, with 15 bases sitting between them. This CDR3 contains 14 residues. Germline V gives CDR1 DFQATT, CDR2 SNEGSKA (reference sequence). Here the CDR3 DNA reads TGCAGTGCCGTTATGCAGGGGAACTACAATGAGCAGTTCTTC. The encoded protein is CSAVMQGNYNEQFF.

This sequence joins TRBV2 and TRBJ2-1; no reliable D call. Trimming removed 5 bases at V and 6 bases at J, with 11 bases between. The CDR3 length is 13 residues. Germline CDR1 SNHLY, CDR2 FYNNEI. The CDR3 coding sequence is TGTGCCAGCAGTTTGACAAGGGCCAATGAGCAGTTCTTC. Its translation is CASSLTRANEQFF.

This clonotype was counted at least ten times. This rearrangement joins TRBV12-3 or TRBV12-4 to TRBJ2-2, with D unclear. V lost 4 bases, J lost 7 bases, and 10 bases lay in between. CDR3 length equals 13 residues. As DNA, the CDR3 is TGTGCCAGCAGTTCGCCTTGGGTCGGGGAGCTGTTTTTT. Translated: CASSSPWVGELFF.

This clonotype was detected many times. This chain connects TRBV15 to TRBJ2-5; TRBD2 matches at 12 bases. The CDR3 is 14 amino acids. CDR1 and CDR2 from the germline V gene are LNHNV and YYDKDF (reference sequence). With 9 bases clipped from V and 5 bases from J, the junction kept 7 bases outside the gene matches. CDR3 sequence reads: CATLAGGDRETQYF. Written as DNA, the CDR3 is TGTGCCACTCTAGCGGGAGGGGACCGCGAGACCCAGTACTTC.

This clonotype appeared many times. The chain couples TRBV6-5 to TRBJ2-5; D unresolved. The V end was cut by 4 bases, the J end by 2 bases, with 11 bases between. The CDR3 loop spans 14 amino acids. Germline loops: CDR1 MNHEY, CDR2 SVGAGI. This chain's CDR3 is CASSSLSPQETQYF. The CDR3 DNA follows: TGTGCCAGCAGTTCACTATCTCCGCAAGAGACCCAGTACTTC.

This clonotype was picked up a small number of times. This rearrangement joins TRBV7-2 to TRBJ2-3, with 9 positions matching TRBD1. V lost 4 bases to trimming and J lost 4 bases; unmatched junction nucleotides: 3. The germline V gene has CDR1 SGHTA and CDR2 FQGNSA. The CDR3 is 14 residues long. CDR3 in DNA: TGTGCCAGCAGCTCGGACAGGGGAGCAGATACGCAGTATTTT. It translates to CASSSDRGADTQYF. The whole variable domain, remainder taken from reference TRBV7-2 and TRBJ2-3, is GAGVSQSPSNKVTEKGKDVELRCDPISGHTALYWYRQSLGQGLEFLIYFQGNSAPDKSGLPSDRFSAERTGGSVSTLTIQRTQQEDSAVYLCASSSDRGADTQYFGPGTRLTVL.

This clonotype was recorded at least ten times. This chain joins TRBV20-1 and TRBJ2-3; 9 nucleotides match TRBD1. CDR1 and CDR2 (germline): DFQATT, SNEGSKA (reference sequence). The J segment lost 6 bases and the V segment lost 6 bases, leaving 13 bases of the junction unmatched. This CDR3 is built from 15 residues. In DNA form, the CDR3 reads TGCAGTGCCCCCGCTGGGACAGGGTTTTATGATACGCAGTATTTT. It codes for CSAPAGTGFYDTQYF.

This clonotype was seen many times. V is TRBV29-1 and J is TRBJ2-1, with D perhaps being TRBD1 or TRBD2 (5 bases each). The CDR3 length is 12 residues. Germline loops: CDR1 SQVTM, CDR2 ANQGSEA. Trimming took 3 bases from V and 10 from J, leaving 13 bases between them. The CDR3 region has the DNA TGCAGCGTTGATCTGACAGAGGGAGAGCAGTTCTTC. Amino acids: CSVDLTEGEQFF.

This clonotype was observed many times. This chain links TRBV20-1 with TRBJ2-1; D remains ambiguous. This CDR3 has 15 residues. The germline V and J ends were trimmed by 4 bases and 9 bases, with 22 bases remaining between them. Germline lookup yields CDR1 DFQATT and CDR2 SNEGSKA (reference sequence). The CDR3 loop reads CSANSPRVVAPEQFF. The CDR3 bases are TGCAGTGCTAATTCCCCACGGGTTGTAGCCCCTGAGCAGTTCTTC.

This clonotype was picked up many times. J is TRBJ2-7 and V is TRBV7-8; 9 bases agree with TRBD1. From germline, CDR1 is SGHVS and CDR2 FQNEAQ. This CDR3 has 16 residues. Unmatched junction bases numbered 9, after V lost 5 bases and J lost 1 base. The CDR3 loop reads CASSTLGQGNSYEQYF. The DNA of the CDR3 is TGTGCCAGCAGCACCTTGGGACAGGGTAATTCCTACGAGCAGTACTTC.

V is TRBV7-2 and J is TRBJ2-1; 10 bases agree with TRBD2. Germline values: CDR1 SGHTA, CDR2 FQGNSA. This CDR3 contains 15 residues. J was trimmed by 8 bases and V by 3 bases; bases with no gene match: 7. The DNA of the CDR3 is TGTGCCAGCAGCTTGGCCGGGACTAGCGACTATGAGCAGTTCTTC. It is translated as CASSLAGTSDYEQFF.

This clonotype was counted a few times. The J gene is TRBJ2-6, the V gene TRBV25-1; 7 positions match TRBD1. The J segment lost 3 bases and the V segment lost 6 bases, leaving 14 bases of the junction unmatched. In germline, CDR1 is MGHDK, CDR2 SYGVNS. The CDR3 extends over 18 amino acids. The CDR3 is CASRETGIMGLGANVLTF. CDR3 DNA sequence: TGTGCCAGCAGGGAGACAGGGATAATGGGGCTTGGGGCCAACGTCCTGACTTTC. The complete variable domain, with remaining parts taken from reference TRBV25-1 and TRBJ2-6, reads EADIYQTPRYLVIGTGKKITLECSQTMGHDKMYWYQQDPGMELHLIHYSYGVNSTEKGDLSSESTVSRIRTEHFPLTLESARPSHTSQYLCASRETGIMGLGANVLTFGAGSRLTVL.

The rearrangement links TRBV27 to TRBJ1-5, with 8 bases aligning to TRBD1. The germline CDR1 and CDR2 sequences are MNHEY and SMNVEV (reference sequence). This CDR3 comprises 17 residues. J gave up 10 bases and V 2 bases, and 16 bases lay outside the gene matches. CDR3 residues: CASSLRGTGPIGGPQHF. CDR3 sequence (DNA): TGTGCCAGCAGTTTACGGGGGACAGGACCTATCGGGGGTCCCCAGCATTTT.

The table lists this clonotype with many counts. The rearrangement uses TRBV20-1 and TRBJ1-1, with D unresolved. From germline, CDR1 is DFQATT and CDR2 SNEGSKA (reference sequence). V lost 6 bases and J 0 bases, leaving 11 bases between the germline ends. The CDR3 runs to 13 residues. The CDR3 loop reads CSAQRHLNTEAFF. The CDR3 DNA sequence: TGCAGTGCCCAACGACACTTGAACACTGAAGCTTTCTTT.

This clonotype was detected only a few times. The J gene is TRBJ2-5, the V gene TRBV6-4; D may be TRBD1 (6 bases). The CDR3 consists of 14 residues. Germline V lookup: CDR1 MRHNA, CDR2 SNTAGT. Trimming shortened V by 5 bases and J by 4 bases, and 14 bases separated the two germline ends. CDR3 coding DNA: TGTGCCAGCAGTATGGACAGTTCCATAGAGACCCAGTACTTC. This translates into CASSMDSSIETQYF.

The genes are TRBV7-9 and TRBJ2-1; D may be TRBD2 (5 bases). The CDR3 covers 12 residues. Germline V lookup: CDR1 SEHNR, CDR2 FQNEAQ (reference sequence). V gave up 5 bases and J gave up 9 bases, with 11 bases separating them. The chain's CDR3 is CASSVIGSEQFF. The CDR3 DNA reads TGTGCCAGCAGCGTCATAGGGAGTGAGCAGTTCTTC. The complete variable domain, with remaining parts taken from reference TRBV7-9 and TRBJ2-1, reads DTGVSQNPRHKITKRGQNVTFRCDPISEHNRLYWYRQTLGQGPEFLTYFQNEAQLEKSRLLSDRFSAERPKGSFSTLEIQRTEQGDSAMYLCASSVIGSEQFFGPGTRLTVL.

This clonotype was counted many times. CDR3 nucleotide sequence: TGCAGTGCTAGAGCCGACCACTGGGACTACGAGATAACTTCCTACAATGAGCAGTTCTTC. Translation gives CSARADHWDYEITSYNEQFF. The chain recombines TRBV20-1 with TRBJ2-1, with TRBD2 matching 7 bases. J lost 1 base, V lost 1 base, and 19 bases had no gene match. CDR1 and CDR2 (germline): DFQATT, SNEGSKA (reference sequence). The CDR3 covers 20 residues.

In this sample, this clonotype turned up many times. The rearrangement joins TRBV3-1 to TRBJ1-1; D is ambiguous. V was pared by 3 bases and J by 0 bases, with 14 bases between. This CDR3 region has 16 residues. Germline CDR1 reads LGHDT; CDR2 reads YNNKEL (reference sequence). CDR3 region: CASSHAYTRVNTEAFF. CDR3 in DNA: TGTGCCAGCAGCCATGCCTACACTAGAGTGAACACTGAAGCTTTCTTT.